This TCR beta chain derives from a study of CD8+CD57+ T cells in acquired aplastic anemia. Across the study: DNA recovered from sorted CD4+ and CD8+ cells had a mean of 3.2 ug.

With regard to this clonotype: The junction and the germline gene differ at one end; a read error may be behind it.

This CDR3 contains 12 residues. CDR1 SGHVS and CDR2 FNYEAQ come from the germline V gene. TCR beta VDJ and CDR3 profiling used genomic DNA as template. TCRdb passed the reads through MiXCR, listing each CDR3 protein once. The data hold roughly 80,000 distinct CDR3 sequences, with about 70% observed a single time. Sequencing involved patients with CD8+CD57+ cell expansion previously shown by flow cytometry. The V and J genes are TRBV7-6 and TRBJ2-7; 7 nucleotides align to TRBD1. This receptor was obtained from a human donor with aplastic anemia. The sequencing input was sorted CD4+, CD8+, or CD8+CD57+ T cells (not recorded which) from PBMCs. The CDR3 nucleotides are TGTGCCAGCAGCTTACCAAGACAGGGCCTCACGTTC. Residues: CASSLPRQGLTF.